The TCR beta chain under discussion was sequenced for a study of cytomegalovirus exposure and HLA in healthy donors. This PCR relied on a set of 60 Vbeta primers and 13 Jbeta primers. This table comes from immunoSEQ multiplex PCR, and its TCRdb copy is limited to in-frame clones, with some not included. The repertoire holds under 200,000 clones, 75% to 90% seen once, with around 0.3% in the top ten. The J segment lost 9 bases and the V segment lost 1 base, leaving 9 bases of the junction unmatched. CDR3 length equals 15 residues. Germline V gene lookup returns CDR1 MGHRA and CDR2 YSYEKL. J is TRBJ2-1 and V is TRBV4-1; 7 bases are shared with TRBD2. Source material: PBMCs. The TCR comes from a woman aged 25 to 39 in good health and CMV-seronegative. The CDR3 sequence: CASSQGGGGGGEQFF. The CDR3 DNA is TGCGCCAGCAGCCAAGGGGGTGGTGGGGGGGGTGAGCAGTTCTTC.